This TCR beta chain appears in the sequencing data of a study of blood T cell repertoires in COVID-19. Generated by immunoSEQ multiplex PCR, the TCRdb table keeps only in-frame clones and is missing some. The data hold 450,000 or so clones, with around nine tenths observed a single time. This sequence originates from a man between 18 and 29 years old with COVID-19, enrolled during active disease. What was sequenced was peripheral blood.

The CDR3 DNA reads as TGTGCCAGCAGCTCCGGGTCTTATAATTCACCCCTCCACTTT. It yields the protein CASSSGSYNSPLHF. V is TRBV5-4 and J is TRBJ1-6; D remains ambiguous. Trimming stripped 3 bases from V and 4 bases from J, with 8 bases between. Germline V gene data show CDR1 as SGHNT and CDR2 as YYREEE (reference sequence). The CDR3 is 14 amino acids. The full variable domain, in which reference TRBV5-4 and TRBJ1-6 provide the parts outside the CDR3, is ETGVTQSPTHLIKTRGQQVTLRCSSQSGHNTVSWYQQALGQGPQFIFQYYREEENGRGNFPPRFSGLQFPNYSSELNVNALELDDSALYLCASSSGSYNSPLHFGNGTRLTVT.